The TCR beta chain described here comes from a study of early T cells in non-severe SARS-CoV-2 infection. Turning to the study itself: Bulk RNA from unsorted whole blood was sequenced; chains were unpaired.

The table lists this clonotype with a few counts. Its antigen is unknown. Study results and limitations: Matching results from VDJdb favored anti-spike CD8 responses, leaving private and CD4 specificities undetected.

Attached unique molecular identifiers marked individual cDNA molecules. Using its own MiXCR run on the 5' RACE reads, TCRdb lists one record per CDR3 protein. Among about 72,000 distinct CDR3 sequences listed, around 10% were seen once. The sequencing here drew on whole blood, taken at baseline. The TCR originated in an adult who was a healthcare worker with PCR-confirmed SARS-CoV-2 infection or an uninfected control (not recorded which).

The CDR3 protein is CASSLDRGVNYEQFF. The CDR3 region has the DNA TGTGCCAGCAGCTTGGACAGGGGAGTTAACTACGAGCAGTTCTTC. This chain uses TRBV5-4 with TRBJ2-1, with 7 bases aligning to TRBD1. This CDR3 has 15 residues. Germline V gene data show CDR1 as SGHNT and CDR2 as YYREEE (reference sequence). V was clipped by 0 bases and J by 10 bases; unmatched bases: 10.